The TCR beta chain described here comes from a study of blood T cell repertoires in COVID-19. This table comes from immunoSEQ multiplex PCR, and its TCRdb copy is limited to in-frame clones, with some not included. The profile shows roughly 330,000 clones, approximately 87% of them singletons. This CDR3 is 13 amino acids long. The germline gives CDR1 MNHEY, CDR2 SVGAGI. V shed 10 bases and J shed 4 bases, with 16 bases lying between them. Participant age was 18 to 89 years, and participants resided in approximately 25 US areas. Clinical history as reported by participants underpinned cohort assignment. Resolution of symptoms, clearance, or two negative PCRs was present in recovered Cohort 3 donors.

The specimen sequenced was PBMCs or T cells enriched from blood (not recorded which). The chain links TRBV6-5 to TRBJ2-5; D is perhaps TRBD2 (6 bases). This receptor was obtained from a young woman who had recovered from COVID-19. Here the CDR3 reads CAIRGAGGETQYF. The DNA of the CDR3 is TGTGCCATAAGAGGAGCGGGCGGAGAGACCCAGTACTTC.